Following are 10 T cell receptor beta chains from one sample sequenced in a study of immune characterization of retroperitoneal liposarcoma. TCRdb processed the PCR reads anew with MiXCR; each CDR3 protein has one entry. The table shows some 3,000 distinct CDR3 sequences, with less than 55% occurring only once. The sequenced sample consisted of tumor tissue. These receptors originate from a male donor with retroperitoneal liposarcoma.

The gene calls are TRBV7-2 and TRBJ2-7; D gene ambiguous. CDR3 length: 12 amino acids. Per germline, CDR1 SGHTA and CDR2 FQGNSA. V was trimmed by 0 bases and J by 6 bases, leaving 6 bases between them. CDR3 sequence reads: CASSLAPAEQYF. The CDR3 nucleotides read TGTGCCAGCAGCTTAGCGCCTGCCGAGCAGTACTTC.

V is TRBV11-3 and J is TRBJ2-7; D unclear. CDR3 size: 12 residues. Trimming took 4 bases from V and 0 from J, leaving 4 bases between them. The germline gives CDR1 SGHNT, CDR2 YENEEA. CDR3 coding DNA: TGTGCCAGCAGCTCGAACTCCTACGAGCAGTACTTC. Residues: CASSSNSYEQYF.

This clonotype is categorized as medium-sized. As DNA, the CDR3 is TGTGCCAGCAGCTTAACCGGGACAGGGTCCGCAGATACGCAGTATTTT. It is translated as CASSLTGTGSADTQYF. The chain has TRBV7-3 and TRBJ2-3; 9 positions match TRBD1. Losses at the gene ends were 0 bases for V and 4 bases for J; bases not matched to a gene: 5. Germline V gene data show CDR1 as SGHTA and CDR2 as FQGTGA. CDR3 length: 16 amino acids.

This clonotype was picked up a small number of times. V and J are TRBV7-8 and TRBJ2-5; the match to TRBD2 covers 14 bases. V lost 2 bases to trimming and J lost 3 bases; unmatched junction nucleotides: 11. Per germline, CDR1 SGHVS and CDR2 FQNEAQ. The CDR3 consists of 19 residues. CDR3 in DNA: TGTGCCAGCAGCTTACCCGGGACTAGCGGGAGCTCTACGGAAGAGACCCAGTACTTC. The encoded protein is CASSLPGTSGSSTEETQYF.

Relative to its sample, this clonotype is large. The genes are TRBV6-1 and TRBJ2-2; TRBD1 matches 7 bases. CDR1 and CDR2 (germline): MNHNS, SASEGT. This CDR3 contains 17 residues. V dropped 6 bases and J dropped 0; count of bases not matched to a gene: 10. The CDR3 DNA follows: TGTGCCAGCAGCTCGGACGCCGGGACAGCGAACACCGGGGAGCTGTTTTTT. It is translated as CASSSDAGTANTGELFF.

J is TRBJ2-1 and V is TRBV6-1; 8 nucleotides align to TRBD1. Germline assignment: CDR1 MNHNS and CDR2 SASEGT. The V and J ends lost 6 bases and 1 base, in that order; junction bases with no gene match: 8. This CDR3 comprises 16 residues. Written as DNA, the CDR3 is TGTGCCAGCAGCATTCAGGGGGCGGGGTCCTACAATGAGCAGTTCTTC. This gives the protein CASSIQGAGSYNEQFF.

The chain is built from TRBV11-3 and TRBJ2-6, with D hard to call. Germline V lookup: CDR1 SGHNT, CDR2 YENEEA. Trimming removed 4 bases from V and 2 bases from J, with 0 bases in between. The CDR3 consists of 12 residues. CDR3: CASSSGANVLTF. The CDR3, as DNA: TGTGCCAGCAGCTCTGGGGCCAACGTCCTGACTTTC.

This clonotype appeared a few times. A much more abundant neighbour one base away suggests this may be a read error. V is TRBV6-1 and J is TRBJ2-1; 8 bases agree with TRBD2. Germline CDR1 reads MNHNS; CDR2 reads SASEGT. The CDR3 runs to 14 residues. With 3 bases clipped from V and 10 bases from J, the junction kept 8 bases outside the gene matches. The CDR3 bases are TGTGCCAGCAGTGATCGGGGGGGGCCGATCGAGCAGTTCTTC. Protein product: CASSDRGGPIEQFF.

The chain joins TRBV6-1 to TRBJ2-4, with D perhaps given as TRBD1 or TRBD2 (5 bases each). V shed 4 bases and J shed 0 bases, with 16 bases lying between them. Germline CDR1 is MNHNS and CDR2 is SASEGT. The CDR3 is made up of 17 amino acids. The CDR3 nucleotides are TGTGCCAGCAGTGCCGGGGAAGGGGTGGAAGCCAAAAACATTCAGTACTTC. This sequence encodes CASSAGEGVEAKNIQYF.

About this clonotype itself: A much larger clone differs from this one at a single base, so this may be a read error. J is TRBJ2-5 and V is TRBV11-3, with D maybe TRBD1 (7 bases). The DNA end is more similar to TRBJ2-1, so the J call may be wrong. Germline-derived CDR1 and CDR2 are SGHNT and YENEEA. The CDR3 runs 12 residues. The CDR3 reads CASSPTGREQFF. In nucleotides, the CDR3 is TGTGCCAGCAGCCCGACAGGGAGGGAGCAGTTCTTC.